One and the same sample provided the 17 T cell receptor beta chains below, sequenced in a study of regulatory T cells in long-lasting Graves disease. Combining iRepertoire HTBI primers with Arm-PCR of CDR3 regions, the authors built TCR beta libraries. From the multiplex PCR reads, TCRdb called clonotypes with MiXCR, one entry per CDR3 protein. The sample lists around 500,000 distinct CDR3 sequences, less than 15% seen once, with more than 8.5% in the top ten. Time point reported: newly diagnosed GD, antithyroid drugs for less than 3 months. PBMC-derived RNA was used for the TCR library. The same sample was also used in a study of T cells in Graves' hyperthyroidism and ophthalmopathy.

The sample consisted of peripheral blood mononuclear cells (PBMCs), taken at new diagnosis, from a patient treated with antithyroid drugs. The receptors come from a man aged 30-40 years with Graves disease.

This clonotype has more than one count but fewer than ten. This CDR3 reads CSVGGTAFYGYTF. CDR3 DNA sequence: TGCAGCGTCGGTGGGACGGCTTTCTATGGCTACACCTTC. V gene TRBV29-1 combines with J gene TRBJ1-2; TRBD1 is a possible D gene (5 bases). Trimming took off 6 bases at V and 4 bases at J, with 15 bases between the two ends. The germline V gene has CDR1 SQVTM and CDR2 ANQGSEA. The CDR3 consists of 13 residues.

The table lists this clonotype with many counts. The CDR3 DNA reads as TGTGCCAGTCTTCAGGGTCCGGCTGAAGCTTTCTTT. Its protein is CASLQGPAEAFF. V is TRBV6-2 or TRBV6-3 and J is TRBJ1-1, with D possibly TRBD1 on 5 matching bases. Germline V CDR1 and CDR2: MNHEY, SVGEGT. Trimming left V 9 bases short and J 6 bases short, with 14 bases between. The CDR3 is 12 residues long.

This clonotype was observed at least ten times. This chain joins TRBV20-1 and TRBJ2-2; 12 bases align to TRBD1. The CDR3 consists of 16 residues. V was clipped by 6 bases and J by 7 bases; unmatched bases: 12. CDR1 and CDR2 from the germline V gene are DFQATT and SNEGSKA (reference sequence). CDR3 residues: CSALPGQGARGGELFF. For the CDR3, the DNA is TGCAGTGCGCTACCGGGACAGGGGGCGCGGGGCGGGGAGCTGTTTTTT.

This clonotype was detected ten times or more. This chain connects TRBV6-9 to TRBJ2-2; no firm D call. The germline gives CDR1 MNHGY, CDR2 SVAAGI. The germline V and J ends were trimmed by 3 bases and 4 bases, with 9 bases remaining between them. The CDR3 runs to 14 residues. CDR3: CASSYAESTGELFF. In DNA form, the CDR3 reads TGTGCCAGCAGTTACGCGGAGAGCACCGGGGAGCTGTTTTTT.

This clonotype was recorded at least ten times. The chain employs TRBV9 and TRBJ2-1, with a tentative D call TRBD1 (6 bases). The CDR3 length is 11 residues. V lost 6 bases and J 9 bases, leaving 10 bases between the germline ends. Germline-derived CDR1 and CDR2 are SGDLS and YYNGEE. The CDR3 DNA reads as TGTGCCAGCAAGAGGGGGAGTGAGCAGTTCTTC. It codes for CASKRGSEQFF. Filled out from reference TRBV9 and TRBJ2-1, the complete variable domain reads DSGVTQTPKHLITATGQRVTLRCSPRSGDLSVYWYQQSLDQGLQFLIQYYNGEERAKGNILERFSAQQFPDLHSELNLSSLELGDSALYFCASKRGSEQFFGPGTRLTVL.

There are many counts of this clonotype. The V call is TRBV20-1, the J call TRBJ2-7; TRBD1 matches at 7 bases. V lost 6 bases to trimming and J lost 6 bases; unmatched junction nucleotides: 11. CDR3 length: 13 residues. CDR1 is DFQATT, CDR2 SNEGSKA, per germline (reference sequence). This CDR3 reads CSATLDRVGEQYF. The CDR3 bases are TGCAGTGCCACATTAGACAGGGTAGGCGAGCAGTACTTC.

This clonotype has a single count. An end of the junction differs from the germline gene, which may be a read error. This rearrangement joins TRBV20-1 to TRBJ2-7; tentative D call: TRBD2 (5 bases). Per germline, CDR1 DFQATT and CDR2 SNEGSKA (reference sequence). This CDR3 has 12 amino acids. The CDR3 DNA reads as TGCAGAGCTAGAGATCATGGAGGAGAGCAGTACTTC. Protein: CRARDHGGEQYF.

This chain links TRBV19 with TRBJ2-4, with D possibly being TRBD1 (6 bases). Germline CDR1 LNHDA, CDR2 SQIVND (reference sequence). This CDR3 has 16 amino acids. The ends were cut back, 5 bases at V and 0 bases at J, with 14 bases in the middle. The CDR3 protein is CASSVEGTPAKNIQYF. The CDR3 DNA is TGTGCCAGTAGTGTTGAGGGGACACCAGCCAAAAACATTCAGTACTTC.

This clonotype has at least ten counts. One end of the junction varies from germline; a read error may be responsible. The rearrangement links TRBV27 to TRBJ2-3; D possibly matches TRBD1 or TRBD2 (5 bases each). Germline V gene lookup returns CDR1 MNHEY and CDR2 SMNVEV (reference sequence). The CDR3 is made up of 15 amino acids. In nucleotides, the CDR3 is TGTGCCACCAGTTGGGGAGTGACAGCCACAGATACGCAGTATTTT. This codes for CATSWGVTATDTQYF.

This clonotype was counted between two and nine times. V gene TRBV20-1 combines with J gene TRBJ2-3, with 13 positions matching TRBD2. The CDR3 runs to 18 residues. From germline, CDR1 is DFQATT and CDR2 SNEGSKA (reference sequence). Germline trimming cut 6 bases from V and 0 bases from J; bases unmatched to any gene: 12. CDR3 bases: TGCAGTGCACCGGCAGGGACTAGCGGGATCAGGAGCACAGATACGCAGTATTTT. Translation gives CSAPAGTSGIRSTDTQYF.

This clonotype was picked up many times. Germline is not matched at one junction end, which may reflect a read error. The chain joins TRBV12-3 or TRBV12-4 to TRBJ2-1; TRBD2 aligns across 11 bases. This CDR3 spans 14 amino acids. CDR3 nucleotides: TGCGCCAGCAGCGGGACTAGCGGCAACAATGAGCAGTTCTTC. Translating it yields CASSGTSGNNEQFF.

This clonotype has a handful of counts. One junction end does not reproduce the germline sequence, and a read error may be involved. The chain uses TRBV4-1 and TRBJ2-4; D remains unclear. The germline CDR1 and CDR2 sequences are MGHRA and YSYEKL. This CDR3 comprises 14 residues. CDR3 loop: CASSQDDGSDIQYF. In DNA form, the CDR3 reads TGTGCCAGCAGCCAAGATGACGGTTCAGACATTCAGTACTTC.

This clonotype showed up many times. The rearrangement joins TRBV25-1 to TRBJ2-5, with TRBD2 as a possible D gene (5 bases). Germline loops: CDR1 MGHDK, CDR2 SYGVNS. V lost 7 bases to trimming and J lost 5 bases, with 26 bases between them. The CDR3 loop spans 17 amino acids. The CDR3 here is CASTPRGVPRGLETQYF. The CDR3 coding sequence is TGTGCCAGCACCCCCCGGGGAGTCCCCAGAGGTCTGGAGACCCAGTACTTC.

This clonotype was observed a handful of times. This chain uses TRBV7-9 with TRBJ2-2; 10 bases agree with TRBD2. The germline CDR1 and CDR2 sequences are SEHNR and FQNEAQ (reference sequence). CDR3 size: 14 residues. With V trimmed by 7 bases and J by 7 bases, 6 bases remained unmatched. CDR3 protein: CASTSGRVGGELFF. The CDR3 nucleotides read TGTGCCAGCACCAGCGGGAGGGTCGGCGGGGAGCTGTTTTTT.

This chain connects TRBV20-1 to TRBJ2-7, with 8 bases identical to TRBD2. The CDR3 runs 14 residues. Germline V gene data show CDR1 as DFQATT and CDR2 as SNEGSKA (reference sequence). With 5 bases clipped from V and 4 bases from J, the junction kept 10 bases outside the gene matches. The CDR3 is CSALPGLGGYEQYF. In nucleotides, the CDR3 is TGCAGTGCTCTTCCGGGACTAGGAGGGTACGAGCAGTACTTC.

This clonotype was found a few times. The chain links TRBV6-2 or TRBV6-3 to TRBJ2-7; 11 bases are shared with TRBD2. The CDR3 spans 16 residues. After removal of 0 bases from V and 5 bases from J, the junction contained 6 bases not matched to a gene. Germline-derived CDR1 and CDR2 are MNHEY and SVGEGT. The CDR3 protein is CASSYSISGRVNEQYF. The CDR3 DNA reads TGTGCCAGCAGTTACTCGATTAGCGGGAGGGTAAACGAGCAGTACTTC.

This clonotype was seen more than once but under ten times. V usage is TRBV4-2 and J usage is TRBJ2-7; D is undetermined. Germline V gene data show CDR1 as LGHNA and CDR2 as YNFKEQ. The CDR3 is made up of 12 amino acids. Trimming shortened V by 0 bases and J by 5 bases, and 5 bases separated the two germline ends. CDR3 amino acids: CASSQEKDEQYF. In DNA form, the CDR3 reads TGTGCCAGCAGCCAAGAGAAAGACGAGCAGTACTTC.